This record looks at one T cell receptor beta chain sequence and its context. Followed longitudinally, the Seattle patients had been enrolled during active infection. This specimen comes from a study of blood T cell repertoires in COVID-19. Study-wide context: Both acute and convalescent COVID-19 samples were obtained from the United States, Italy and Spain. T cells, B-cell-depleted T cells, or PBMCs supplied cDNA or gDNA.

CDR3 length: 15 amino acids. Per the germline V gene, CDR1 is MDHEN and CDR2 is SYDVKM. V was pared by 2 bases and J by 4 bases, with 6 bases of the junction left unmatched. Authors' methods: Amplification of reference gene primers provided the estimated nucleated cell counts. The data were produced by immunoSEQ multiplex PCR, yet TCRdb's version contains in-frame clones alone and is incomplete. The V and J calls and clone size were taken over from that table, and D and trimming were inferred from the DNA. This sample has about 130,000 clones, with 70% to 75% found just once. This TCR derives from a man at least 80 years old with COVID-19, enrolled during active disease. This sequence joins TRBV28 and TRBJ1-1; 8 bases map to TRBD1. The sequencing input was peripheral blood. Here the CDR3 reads CASSLLGQGGTEAFF. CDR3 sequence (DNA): TGTGCCAGCAGTTTACTCGGACAGGGCGGCACTGAAGCTTTCTTT.